This TCR beta chain was sequenced during a study of blood T cells in healthy people across ages. Study results and caveats: Fewer expanded clones and more diversity marked long-lived versus aged donors.

Looked up from germline, CDR1 is SGHAT and CDR2 is FQDESV (reference sequence). V trimming: 7 bases; J trimming: 6 bases; junction bases outside the gene matches: 10. The CDR3 runs to 15 residues. A note on this clonotype: Its matching antigen is unknown.

For the second PCR, which ran for roughly 6 to 12 cycles, a sample-barcoded 5' primer and a J-beta primer mix were used. Carrying 12 random nucleotides, a template-switch adaptor labeled each individual cDNA molecule. TCRdb redid the calling of the 5' RACE reads with MiXCR, one entry per CDR3 protein. The sample yields around 700,000 distinct CDR3 sequences, 20% to 25% seen once. In addition, the sample was reused for a study of T cells of mothers and their children. That paper states: The yield was over 8 million TCR beta CDR3 reads from each mother and approximately 3.1 million from each child.

This receptor was identified in a boy younger than 18 in good health. The gene calls are TRBV11-1 and TRBJ1-4; TRBD1 agrees at 8 bases. Sequencing was carried out using blood. CDR3 nucleotide sequence: TGTGCCAGCAACCTGACAGGGGTTCGGGATGAAAAACTGTTTTTT. This codes for CASNLTGVRDEKLFF.